This note documents a single T cell receptor (beta chain) sequence. Germline V lookup: CDR1 SGHRS, CDR2 YFSETQ. V shed 6 bases, J shed 8 bases, and the junction held 10 bases outside the gene matches. The CDR3 spans 15 residues. Molecular barcoding with unique molecular identifiers was used for the TCRbeta library. From the PCR reads, TCRdb called clonotypes with MiXCR, one entry per CDR3 protein. The top ten hold less than 2.5% of the sample, which has some 520,000 distinct CDR3 sequences, around a third seen once. The record originates from a study of T-cell reconstitution after alpha-beta-depleted transplantation in children.

The sequences come from PBMCs from the stem cell graft donor, collected from the stem cell graft. The V and J genes are TRBV5-1 and TRBJ1-4; 10 nucleotides align to TRBD1. This sequence originates from a human donor who donated a stem cell graft to a child with aplastic anemia. The CDR3 sequence is CASKTGTGEDEKLFF. CDR3 nucleotides: TGCGCCAGCAAAACCGGGACAGGGGAGGACGAAAAACTGTTTTTT. Variable domain in full (rest from reference TRBV5-1 and TRBJ1-4): KAGVTQTPRYLIKTRGQQVTLSCSPISGHRSVSWYQQTPGQGLQFLFEYFSETQRNKGNFPGRFSGRQFSNSRSEMNVSTLELGDSALYLCASKTGTGEDEKLFFGSGTQLSVL.